The 11 T cell receptor beta chains below come from one sample, sequenced in a study of neoadjuvant nivolumab and ipilimumab in lung cancer (dated by TCRdb to about 2020). This specimen's time point label, per the study, means: at surgical resection after neoadjuvant nivolumab +/- ipilimumab. Libraries were made using the immunoSEQ multiplex PCR assay. The table was pulled from immuneACCESS by TCRdb, which kept in-frame rearrangements only. Such tables lose some clones; where checked, under half of the loss comes from unresolved V genes, and the rest has no known cause. For this sample there are about 4,300 clones; 81% appear just once. The ten largest clones take up 4% to 6% of the sample. Here the sequenced sample was normal lung tissue adjacent to the tumor, taken after neoadjuvant nivolumab, alone or with ipilimumab, at or shortly before surgery. The receptor set was obtained from an adult with non-small cell lung cancer. Some clones in this sample may be carry-over from other donors' samples.

Relative to its sample, this clone is large (0.1 to 1%). The chain joins TRBV6-5 to TRBJ2-5; D tentatively fits TRBD1 or TRBD2 (5 bases each). CDR3 length: 13 amino acids. Germline V gene sequence: CDR1 MNHEY, CDR2 SVGAGI. V was pared by 6 bases and J by 11 bases, with 19 bases between. The chain's CDR3 is CASRETAAASQYF. The CDR3 DNA sequence: TGTGCCAGCAGAGAGACAGCGGCCGCTTCGCAGTACTTC.

This clone has only one observation. This rearrangement joins TRBV19 to TRBJ1-1, with 8 positions matching TRBD1. The V segment lost 5 bases and the J segment 3 bases; nucleotides outside the gene matches: 8. Germline V gene sequence: CDR1 LNHDA, CDR2 SQIVND (reference sequence). This CDR3 has 15 residues. For the CDR3, the DNA is TGTGCCAGTAGTTCGAGCGACAGGGGAGACACTGAAGCTTTCTTT. Translation: CASSSSDRGDTEAFF.

The CDR3 coding sequence is TGCGCCAGCAGCTTGAAGGGGGGGAGTCAGCCCCAGCATTTT. Amino acid sequence: CASSLKGGSQPQHF. The chain uses TRBV5-1 and TRBJ1-5; tentative D call: TRBD1 (6 bases). This CDR3 region has 14 residues. The germline gives CDR1 SGHRS, CDR2 YFSETQ. V shed 1 base and J shed 6 bases, with 11 bases lying between them.

V and J are TRBV18 and TRBJ2-2, with D possibly matching TRBD1 (5 bases). Trimming removed 3 bases at V and 4 bases at J, with 9 bases between. The CDR3 contains 14 residues. Germline CDR1 reads KGHSH; CDR2 reads LQKENI. CDR3 bases: TGTGCCAGCTCACCGACAGCCACCACCGGGGAGCTGTTTTTT. It encodes CASSPTATTGELFF.

The genes are TRBV7-2 and TRBJ1-1; 8 bases are a match to TRBD1. Germline CDR1 and CDR2: SGHTA and FQGNSA. This CDR3 region has 14 residues. With 6 bases clipped from V and 2 bases from J, the junction kept 5 bases outside the gene matches. Here the CDR3 DNA reads TGTGCCAGCAGTTCCGGACAGGGAAACACTGAAGCTTTCTTT. It is translated as CASSSGQGNTEAFF.

This chain connects TRBV29-1 to TRBJ2-7; 8 nucleotides agree with TRBD1. CDR3 size: 15 residues. Unmatched junction bases numbered 10, after V lost 3 bases and J lost 3 bases. Germline CDR1 is SQVTM and CDR2 is ANQGSEA. The CDR3 loop is CSVEGGQGGLYEQYF. CDR3 bases: TGCAGCGTTGAGGGAGGACAGGGAGGTCTCTACGAGCAGTACTTC.

This chain uses TRBV5-1 with TRBJ1-1; possibly TRBD1 for D (5 bases). Germline-derived CDR1 and CDR2 are SGHRS and YFSETQ. With 3 bases removed from V and 1 base from J, the gap between germline ends came to 13 bases. The CDR3 loop spans 15 amino acids. The CDR3 sequence: CASSSLTQGNTEAFF. CDR3 nucleotide sequence: TGCGCCAGCAGCTCGTTAACTCAGGGGAACACTGAAGCTTTCTTT.

This clone was counted a single time. The chain recombines TRBV2 with TRBJ2-7; 8 positions agree with TRBD1. The CDR3 contains 12 residues. The germline V gene encodes CDR1 SNHLY and CDR2 FYNNEI. The junction had 5 bases not matched to a gene; V was cut back by 10 bases and J by 3 bases. The CDR3 is CATGTGGYEQYF. For the CDR3, the DNA is TGTGCCACCGGGACAGGAGGCTACGAGCAGTACTTC.

The V and J genes are TRBV7-9 and TRBJ2-3, with D perhaps TRBD2 (6 bases). V dropped 1 base and J dropped 0 bases, with 14 bases sitting between them. The CDR3 has 17 residues. The germline V gene encodes CDR1 SEHNR and CDR2 FQNEAQ (reference sequence). CDR3 loop: CASSLELEGRSTDTQYF. CDR3 nucleotide sequence: TGTGCCAGCAGCTTAGAGTTGGAGGGGCGAAGCACAGATACGCAGTATTTT.

The rearrangement joins TRBV2 to TRBJ2-7; 7 bases fit TRBD1. This CDR3 contains 14 residues. V lost 5 bases to trimming and J lost 1 base; unmatched junction nucleotides: 5. The germline V gene has CDR1 SNHLY and CDR2 FYNNEI. The CDR3 region is CASSSDRLSYEQYF. The CDR3 DNA sequence: TGTGCCAGCAGTTCGGACAGGCTTTCCTACGAGCAGTACTTC. Drawing the rest from reference TRBV2 and TRBJ2-7, the complete variable domain is EPEVTQTPSHQVTQMGQEVILRCVPISNHLYFYWYRQILGQKVEFLVSFYNNEISEKSEIFDDQFSVERPDGSNFTLKIRSTKLEDSAMYFCASSSDRLSYEQYFGPGTRLTVT.

This chain connects TRBV6-5 to TRBJ1-2; D ambiguous. The length of the CDR3 is 14 residues. CDR1 is MNHEY, CDR2 SVGAGI, per germline. The V end was cut by 0 bases, the J end by 3 bases, with 8 bases between. In nucleotides, the CDR3 is TGTGCCAGCAGTTACTCCGGGCAGGACTATGGCTACACCTTC. This translates into CASSYSGQDYGYTF.